These 27 T cell receptor beta chains were sequenced from one sample in a study of response to subunit inactivated influenza vaccine (dated by TCRdb to 2017 to 2018). The library was built by means of RT-PCR. Sequencing was performed on an Illumina HiSeq 2500. The public reads were reprocessed in TCRdb via fastp at Q25 and MiXCR, keeping in-frame beta chains. A single entry per CDR3 protein holds the most common genes and DNA from its merged rows. This sample is represented by 500,000 to 600,000 distinct CDR3 sequences; about 15% of them were singletons. The top ten constitute approximately 3% of the sample. The sample was CD4+ T cells sorted from PBMCs, taken about 23 months after vaccination. These receptor sequences come from a man aged 50-75 years who received an inactivated influenza vaccine. Donor details come from another sample of the same person, matched by shared clones.

The rearrangement links TRBV6-5 to TRBJ1-2, with 7 bases identical to TRBD1. The germline CDR1 and CDR2 sequences are MNHEY and SVGAGI. V lost 8 bases, J lost 8 bases, and 8 bases stayed unmatched. The length of the CDR3 is 12 residues. The CDR3 here is CASRGQARGYTF. The CDR3 coding sequence is TGTGCCAGCCGAGGACAGGCCCGAGGCTACACCTTC.

The table lists this clonotype with many counts. The chain has TRBV12-3 or TRBV12-4 and TRBJ2-1; no definite D call. CDR3 size: 13 residues. V gave up 4 bases and J gave up 2 bases, with 6 bases separating them. CDR3 DNA sequence: TGTGCCAGCAGTTCCACAGCCTACAATGAGCAGTTCTTC. Translated, it gives CASSSTAYNEQFF.

This clonotype showed up many times. This sequence joins TRBV5-6 and TRBJ2-1, with 7 bases lining up with TRBD1. V shed 1 base and J 15 bases; nucleotides not matched to a gene: 16. The CDR3 totals 15 residues. Looked up from germline, CDR1 is SGHDT and CDR2 is YYEEEE. CDR3 in amino acids: CASSLLGDSIKPGFF. The CDR3 nucleotides are TGTGCCAGCAGCTTGTTAGGGGACAGTATAAAACCGGGGTTCTTC.

J is TRBJ2-7 and V is TRBV7-2; no firm D call. The germline V gene encodes CDR1 SGHTA and CDR2 FQGNSA. The CDR3 extends over 14 amino acids. Trimming pared 4 bases from V and 3 bases from J, leaving 13 bases between. CDR3 nucleotides: TGTGCCAGCAGCTCCCCCGGGCCCGACTACGAGCAGTACTTC. As protein: CASSSPGPDYEQYF. The whole variable domain, remainder taken from reference TRBV7-2 and TRBJ2-7, is GAGVSQSPSNKVTEKGKDVELRCDPISGHTALYWYRQSLGQGLEFLIYFQGNSAPDKSGLPSDRFSAERTGGSVSTLTIQRTQQEDSAVYLCASSSPGPDYEQYFGPGTRLTVT.

The chain couples TRBV12-3 or TRBV12-4 to TRBJ1-4; 8 bases match TRBD1. There are 14 residues in the CDR3. Trimming cost V 3 bases and J 5 bases; bases outside gene matches: 2. CDR3: CASSLGQANEKLFF. CDR3 DNA: TGTGCCAGCAGTTTGGGACAGGCGAATGAAAAACTGTTTTTT.

This clonotype has a handful of counts. The rearrangement uses TRBV9 and TRBJ2-3; D remains ambiguous. CDR1 SGDLS and CDR2 YYNGEE come from the germline V gene. V was trimmed by 4 bases and J by 2 bases, leaving 11 bases between them. The CDR3 spans 14 residues. The CDR3 is CASSTDPFTDTQYF. The CDR3 bases are TGTGCCAGCAGCACAGACCCATTCACAGATACGCAGTATTTT.

Of note for this clonotype: A read error may explain this, as a much larger clone is one base away. This likely comes from a read error, as the CDR3 has no conserved phenylalanine or tryptophan at its end. J is TRBJ2-7 and V is TRBV12-3 or TRBV12-4; 10 nucleotides line up with TRBD1. V lost 4 bases and J lost 6; bases outside the gene matches: 6. The CDR3 is 14 amino acids. CDR3 nucleotides: TGTGCCAGCAGTTCCGGGACAGGGGCCTCCGAGCAGTACTCC. This sequence encodes CASSSGTGASEQYS.

The CDR3 sequence is CASSLYGNSNQPQHF. The CDR3 DNA follows: TGTGCCAGCAGTTTATACGGTAATAGCAATCAGCCCCAGCATTTT. The J gene is TRBJ1-5, the V gene TRBV12-3 or TRBV12-4; D not resolved. The V end lost 2 bases, the J end lost 0 bases, and 8 bases lay between the germline ends. The CDR3 extends over 15 amino acids.

The chain joins TRBV12-5 to TRBJ2-1; the D gene is possibly TRBD1 (6 bases). Trimming removed 6 bases from V and 0 bases from J, with 12 bases in between. This CDR3 spans 15 amino acids. Germline values: CDR1 LGHNT, CDR2 FRNRAP. The CDR3 DNA is TGTGCTAGTGGGGCAGGGGTAGGCTCCTACAATGAGCAGTTCTTC. Amino acid sequence: CASGAGVGSYNEQFF.

The table lists this clonotype with a few counts. The J gene is TRBJ2-7, the V gene TRBV27, with a possible D match to TRBD2 (5 bases). Germline V gene sequence: CDR1 MNHEY, CDR2 SMNVEV (reference sequence). V was pared by 3 bases and J by 6 bases, with 12 bases between. The CDR3 is 13 amino acids. CDR3 coding DNA: TGTGCCAGCAGTTTTTCGGGGAGTGGCGAGCAGTACTTC. This sequence encodes CASSFSGSGEQYF.

This clonotype turned up a few times. The V and J genes are TRBV29-1 and TRBJ2-1; TRBD1 is a possible D gene (6 bases). The CDR3 contains 14 residues. The germline V gene encodes CDR1 SQVTM and CDR2 ANQGSEA. Trimming took off 8 bases at V and 5 bases at J, with 19 bases between the two ends. The CDR3, as DNA: TGCAGCTCAAAAACCGGGACAAGAAACAATGAGCAGTTCTTC. It codes for CSSKTGTRNNEQFF.

The V call is TRBV28, the J call TRBJ2-7; 14 nucleotides align to TRBD2. The CDR3 totals 16 residues. Germline V gene sequence: CDR1 MDHEN, CDR2 SYDVKM. Trimming removed 6 bases from V and 4 bases from J; junction bases left unmatched: 8. The CDR3 nucleotides read TGTGCCAGCAGAGAGGGACTAGCGGGAGACATTTACGAGCAGTACTTC. This gives the protein CASREGLAGDIYEQYF.

The table lists this clonotype with a few counts. The chain carries TRBV6-6 and TRBJ2-1; D is unresolved. Germline V gene sequence: CDR1 MNHNY, CDR2 SVGAGI (reference sequence). CDR3 length: 12 amino acids. Trimming removed 2 bases from V and 9 bases from J, with 8 bases in between. The CDR3 sequence: CASSYVVGEQFF. The CDR3 nucleotides read TGTGCCAGCAGTTACGTGGTCGGTGAGCAGTTCTTC.

The J gene is TRBJ2-3, the V gene TRBV20-1, with a possible D match to TRBD2 (6 bases). Germline V gene data show CDR1 as DFQATT and CDR2 as SNEGSKA (reference sequence). This CDR3 region has 15 residues. With 5 bases removed from V and 2 bases from J, the gap between germline ends came to 17 bases. The CDR3 sequence is CSAPLAGTYTDTQYF. CDR3 in DNA: TGCAGTGCTCCCTTGGCGGGAACCTACACAGATACGCAGTATTTT.

This clonotype came up a few times. The CDR3 DNA reads TGTGCCAGCAGCCTACCTAGCGGGGTTCGGCCCGGGGAGCTGTTTTTT. Amino acid sequence: CASSLPSGVRPGELFF. The chain links TRBV28 to TRBJ2-2, with 9 bases lining up with TRBD2. Per the germline V gene, CDR1 is MDHEN and CDR2 is SYDVKM. This CDR3 has 16 residues. The junction had 11 bases not matched to a gene; V was cut back by 6 bases and J by 6 bases.

The V and J genes are TRBV10-2 and TRBJ2-3; tentatively, D is TRBD1 or TRBD2 (5 bases each). Germline V CDR1 and CDR2: WSHSY, SAAADI. The ends were cut back, 6 bases at V and 2 bases at J, with 12 bases in the middle. The CDR3 runs 14 residues. The CDR3 protein is CASSLTGTTDTQYF. CDR3 in DNA: TGCGCCAGCAGCTTAACCGGGACCACAGATACGCAGTATTTT.

This clonotype was seen a handful of times. The chain has TRBV11-2 and TRBJ2-5; a possible D gene is TRBD2 (6 bases). Trimming removed 1 base at V and 5 bases at J, with 17 bases between. The CDR3 spans 16 residues. The germline V gene encodes CDR1 SGHAT and CDR2 FQNNGV. The chain's CDR3 is CASSLGVGGNMETQYF. The CDR3 DNA reads TGTGCCAGCAGCTTAGGCGTGGGGGGAAATATGGAGACCCAGTACTTC. The entire variable domain, with the rest obtained from reference TRBV11-2 and TRBJ2-5, is as follows: EAGVAQSPRYKIIEKRQSVAFWCNPISGHATLYWYQQILGQGPKLLIQFQNNGVVDDSQLPKDRFSAERLKGVDSTLKIQPAKLEDSAVYLCASSLGVGGNMETQYFGPGTRLLVL.

CDR3 residues: CASSQDGLAATGELFF. CDR3 DNA sequence: TGTGCCAGCAGCCAAGACGGGCTAGCGGCCACCGGGGAGCTGTTTTTT. The chain couples TRBV4-2 to TRBJ2-2; 7 nucleotides line up with TRBD2. In germline, CDR1 is LGHNA, CDR2 YNFKEQ. The trim removed 0 bases at V and 4 bases at J, leaving 5 bases unmatched. This CDR3 region has 16 residues.

This clonotype appeared many times. The V gene is TRBV29-1, the J gene TRBJ2-5; 7 nucleotides line up with TRBD1. There are 14 residues in the CDR3. Germline assignment: CDR1 SQVTM and CDR2 ANQGSEA. The CDR3 reads CSARDSQGKETQYF. The DNA of the CDR3 is TGCAGTGCCCGGGACAGCCAAGGGAAAGAGACCCAGTACTTC.

This clonotype was observed a few times. The J gene is TRBJ1-2, the V gene TRBV5-1; unclear D gene. This CDR3 is built from 12 residues. In germline, CDR1 is SGHRS, CDR2 YFSETQ. V lost 2 bases to trimming and J lost 5 bases, with 7 bases between them. CDR3 sequence reads: CASSFEAYGYTF. CDR3 in DNA: TGCGCCAGCAGCTTTGAGGCTTATGGCTACACCTTC.

The rearrangement links TRBV7-8 to TRBJ1-5; D might be TRBD1 (6 bases). Trimming pared 0 bases from V and 6 bases from J, leaving 12 bases between. This CDR3 has 15 amino acids. Germline loops: CDR1 SGHVS, CDR2 FQNEAQ. CDR3 in DNA: TGTGCCAGCAGCTTAGCGCGTGACAGGCGTCAGCCCCAGCATTTT. This translates into CASSLARDRRQPQHF.

This clonotype was seen at least ten times. The rearrangement links TRBV12-3 or TRBV12-4 to TRBJ2-2; 10 bases are shared with TRBD1. V lost 6 bases, J lost 6 bases, and 7 bases stayed unmatched. The CDR3 has 15 residues. CDR3 nucleotide sequence: TGTGCCAGCAGATCGGGGACAGGGGTTGCCGGGGAGCTGTTTTTT. Translated: CASRSGTGVAGELFF.

This clonotype has ten or more counts. At one of its ends the junction is not consistent with the germline gene, which may arise from a read error. The rearrangement uses TRBV7-2 and TRBJ1-5; D uncertain. This CDR3 is 13 amino acids long. CDR1 and CDR2 (germline): SGHTA, FQGNSA. Here the CDR3 reads CASSLAENQPQHF. CDR3 sequence (DNA): TGTGCCAGCAGTTTAGCGGAGAATCAGCCCCAGCATTTT. Full variable domain (rest looked up from reference TRBV7-2 and TRBJ1-5): GAGVSQSPSNKVTEKGKDVELRCDPISGHTALYWYRQSLGQGLEFLIYFQGNSAPDKSGLPSDRFSAERTGGSVSTLTIQRTQQEDSAVYLCASSLAENQPQHFGDGTRLSIL.

This clonotype was seen a few times. This chain uses TRBV20-1 with TRBJ2-3, with 12 bases lining up with TRBD2. The CDR3 consists of 16 residues. V lost 5 bases to trimming and J lost 3 bases; unmatched junction nucleotides: 9. Per the germline V gene, CDR1 is DFQATT and CDR2 is SNEGSKA (reference sequence). In DNA, the CDR3 is TGCAGTGCTGAGCTAGCGGGAGGGCCTAATACAGATACGCAGTATTTT. This translates into CSAELAGGPNTDTQYF.

This chain uses TRBV11-1 with TRBJ1-1, with TRBD1 as a possible D gene (5 bases). The germline V and J ends were trimmed by 1 base and 4 bases, with 13 bases remaining between them. Germline V gene data show CDR1 as SGHAT and CDR2 as FQDESV (reference sequence). The CDR3 is made up of 15 amino acids. The CDR3 protein is CASSLEGAVATEAFF. The CDR3 coding sequence is TGTGCCAGCAGCTTAGAAGGGGCGGTGGCCACTGAAGCTTTCTTT.

The chain uses TRBV10-3 and TRBJ2-1; 7 bases agree with TRBD1. Germline-derived CDR1 and CDR2 are ENHRY and SYGVKD. The ends lost 0 bases at V and 1 base at J; junction bases unmatched: 3. This CDR3 is built from 16 residues. As DNA, the CDR3 is TGTGCCATCAGTGAGTCCCGGACAGGATCCTACAATGAGCAGTTCTTC. Its protein is CAISESRTGSYNEQFF.

In DNA, the CDR3 is TGTGCCAGCAGCACTAGACAGGGGCCTGCCGGGGAGCTGTTTTTT. Amino acids: CASSTRQGPAGELFF. V gene TRBV5-5 combines with J gene TRBJ2-2, with 8 bases aligning to TRBD1. In germline, CDR1 is SGHKS, CDR2 YYEKEE (reference sequence). This CDR3 region has 15 residues. V shed 4 bases and J 6 bases; nucleotides not matched to a gene: 8.